This T cell receptor beta chain came from a study of blood T cell repertoires in COVID-19. J was trimmed by 4 bases and V by 5 bases; bases with no gene match: 5. The CDR3 totals 16 residues. Germline CDR1 SGHTA, CDR2 FQGTGA. Profiling relied on immunoSEQ multiplex PCR, and the TCRdb table lists in-frame clones only, not all of them. This table holds a few hundred thousand clones, about 86% found once. Sequencing was done on a sample of PBMCs or T cells enriched from blood (not recorded which). The chain uses TRBV7-3 and TRBJ2-5, with 15 positions matching TRBD2. The sequence derives from a man aged 50 to 60 who had recovered from COVID-19. The CDR3 loop reads CASSPGTSGGPETQYF. As DNA, the CDR3 is TGTGCCAGCAGCCCCGGGACTAGCGGGGGGCCAGAGACCCAGTACTTC.